The entry below gives a single T cell receptor (beta chain) sequence along with its context. Its cognate antigen has yet to be identified. Base qualities are not at hand, and no much larger clone is one base apart. The CDR3 goes from the cysteine to the phenylalanine over 13 residues. Only the CDR3 portion is preserved as DNA: 39 bases, with reading frame beginning at the first base. The V and J ends are trimmed by 4 bases and 2 bases, leaving 6 bases between them. The germline V gene (reference sequence) gives CDR1 as MNHEY and CDR2 as SMNVEV. The data are from a study of T cell responses to AZD1222 COVID-19 vaccine (dated by TCRdb to the early 2020s). Regarding the research as a whole: TCR sequencing covered 230 or so trial participants: 200 to 220 given two doses of AZD1222 and about 26 given two doses of MenACWY control vaccine. Enrollment into the trials was organized by age into subgroups of 18-55, 56-69 and 70-plus years, and those subgroups contained approximately 150, 30 and 60 TCR-sequenced participants, respectively.

Overall study results and their limits: Because no day 14 peak-response samples were available, the repertoires could be characterized only after the peak T cell response. Reportedly, almost half of the unique spike-specific TCRs recognized epitopes lying outside the regions that are mutated in the B.1.351 and B.1.1.7 variants. A significant rise in spike-specific TCR breadth and depth was observed after two AZD1222 doses relative to day 0 and relative to MenACWY recipients. Conclusions about previously exposed vaccinees are limited, since just 5 to 7 AZD1222 recipients were seropositive for SARS-CoV-2 at baseline. CD4 TCRs associated with the vaccine covered the entire spike protein, and the dominant responses were in regions 160-218 and 743-854. Most participants were white British and females outnumbered males, and the authors suggested that clonal diversity may have been underestimated. The 56-69-year group was small, and its depth increase did not reach significance, likely because of low power.

The CDR3 regions of human TCRbeta chains were analyzed by immunosequencing. In the original analysis: TCRs in the repertoires were compared against a reference library of SARS-CoV-2-specific TCRs that had been generated with the MIRA antigen-specificity platform. Breadth was defined as the fraction of unique TCRs that were SARS-CoV-2-associated. Depth was defined as the fraction of total T cells that were SARS-CoV-2-associated. Using the MIRA data, each spike-specific TCR was mapped to the spike region that the TCR reacts to and placed in a CD4 or CD8 class. Log10-transformed breadth and depth values were compared by one-way ANOVA with Sidak's multiple comparisons tests. Here the immuneACCESS table is served through TCRdb, limited to in-frame sequences with V and J called. Missing clones are a known gap in these copies; in checked studies unresolved V genes cover under half, and the rest lacks a known reason. The DNA was the basis for D and trimming; V, J and clone size are from that table. The table for this sample lists around 160,000 clones; 75% to 95% of them were counted only once. Approximately 2.7% of the sample rests with the top ten.

This specimen's time point label, interpreted: baseline before first vaccination. Interpreted using the paper, the treatment or condition label stands for: meningococcal conjugate vaccine given as trial control. The vaccinee samples were drawn from two UK trials, COV001 and COV002, one of which was a single-blind randomized controlled phase 2/3 trial testing AZD1222 (ChAdOx1 nCoV-19) in healthy adults. Trial participant PBMC samples were collected at day 0 and day 28 after the second dose for TCRbeta chain sequencing. The source material was peripheral blood, sampled on day 0 of MenACWY control vaccination. The chain was built from TRBV27 and TRBJ1-5; no confident D gene assignment can be made. This clonotype was obtained from an adult in good health. The CDR3 in this case is CASSWGGNQPQHF. The DNA sequence is as follows: TGTGCCAGCAGTTGGGGTGGCAATCAGCCCCAGCATTTT.